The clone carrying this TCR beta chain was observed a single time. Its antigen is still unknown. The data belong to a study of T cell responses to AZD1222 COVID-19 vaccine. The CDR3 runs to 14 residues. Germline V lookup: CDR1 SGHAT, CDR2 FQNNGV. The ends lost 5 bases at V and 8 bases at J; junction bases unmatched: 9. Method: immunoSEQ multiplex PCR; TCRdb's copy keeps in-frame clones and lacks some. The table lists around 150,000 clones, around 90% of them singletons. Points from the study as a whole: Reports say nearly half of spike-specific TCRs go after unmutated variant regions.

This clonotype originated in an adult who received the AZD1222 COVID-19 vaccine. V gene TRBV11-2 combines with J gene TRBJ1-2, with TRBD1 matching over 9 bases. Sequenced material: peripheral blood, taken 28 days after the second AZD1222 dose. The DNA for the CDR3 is TGTGCCAGCAGCCCCGGGACAGGGATCGGCGGCTACACCTTC. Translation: CASSPGTGIGGYTF.